Listed below are T cell receptor beta chains from one sample, sequenced in a study of cytomegalovirus exposure and HLA in healthy donors. Clones were sequenced by immunoSEQ multiplex PCR, and TCRdb holds only the in-frame ones, with some missing. The sample lists some 120,000 clones, 65% occurring once. The source material was PBMCs. The source is a woman in her thirties or forties in good health and CMV-seropositive. Both conserved end residues are part of each CDR3. A clone size is listed for some rows: how often the clone was seen (once, few, many), or a class if it is expanded.

clone size,J gene,V gene,CDR3 protein
.,TRBJ2-1,TRBV19,CASSVRVRDEQFF
.,TRBJ2-3,TRBV15,CATSRAMRGTDTQYF
.,TRBJ2-7,TRBV27,CASSLSASGRVYEQYF
.,TRBJ2-2,TRBV2,CASTGQNTGELFF
few,TRBJ1-1,TRBV4-3,CASSRGLPSTEAFF
.,TRBJ1-1,TRBV7-3,CASSLNPGSKAFF
.,TRBJ1-2,TRBV25-1,CASFQGLGGYTF
.,TRBJ1-1,TRBV19,CASSTESWGMNTEAFF
.,TRBJ2-7,TRBV7-9,CASSAIPGQGTYEQYF
.,TRBJ1-4,TRBV30,CAWNFGGKLGKLFF
.,TRBJ2-1,TRBV5-1,CASSSGTSGNNEQFF
.,TRBJ2-1,TRBV27,CASSLTPSGITYNEQFF
few,TRBJ1-5,TRBV19,CASSIRGAGTGGLSNQPQHF
few,TRBJ2-2,TRBV2,CASTPGHTNTGELFF
.,TRBJ1-1,TRBV6-1,CASRSDRINTEAFF
few,TRBJ2-2,TRBV4-3,CASSQRSGSTGELFF
few,TRBJ2-7,TRBV27,CASSLEGGFSGSAYEQYF
once,TRBJ1-1,TRBV30,CAWGTGVNTEAFF
.,TRBJ1-1,TRBV30,CAWKGQPNTEAFF
.,TRBJ2-7,TRBV25-1,CASAGTRIAEQYF
.,TRBJ2-3,TRBV19,CASSLGTSGSQRDTQYF
.,TRBJ2-1,TRBV25-1,CASSGGTSGRNEQFF
.,TRBJ2-1,TRBV9,CASSDAGAYEQFF
few,TRBJ2-5,TRBV9,CASSARLAQETQYF
few,TRBJ2-5,TRBV18,CASSPNERQETQYF
.,TRBJ1-5,TRBV6-5,CASRPLLGLNQPQHF
.,TRBJ2-1,TRBV14,CASSHRQGRNNEQFF
.,TRBJ2-4,TRBV15,CATSRDRSSIQYF
few,TRBJ1-2,TRBV28,CASSPQQNRGYTF
.,TRBJ1-5,TRBV7-2,CASSLVGGQPQHF
.,TRBJ2-3,TRBV29-1,CSGTGNTNTDTQYF
few,TRBJ2-7,TRBV4-3,CASSHGPGEGYEQYF
few,TRBJ2-7,TRBV29-1,CSARQGAEVYEQYF
.,TRBJ2-3,TRBV4-2,CASSQDITSGISRTDTQYF
.,TRBJ2-7,TRBV10-3,CAISESRTTSYEQYF
.,TRBJ1-1,TRBV6-5,CASSYGQGNTEAFF
once,TRBJ2-3,TRBV7-6,CASSWTSGYTDTQYF
.,TRBJ1-2,TRBV19,CASRLGTGDGYTF
few,TRBJ2-1,TRBV15,CATSRASGPLNEQFF
.,TRBJ2-1,TRBV19,CASSIDGGSSYNEQFF
.,TRBJ2-1,TRBV10-3,CAISDWGGGYNEQFF
.,.,TRBV15,CATSRDVGGEDYEQYF
.,TRBJ2-2,TRBV27,CASSQNAGELFF
.,TRBJ2-3,TRBV5-1,CASSRRGVPDTQYF
.,TRBJ2-7,TRBV28,CASSSGGGDGYEQYF
.,TRBJ1-2,TRBV7-8,CASSSIIGTGGPVGGYTF